One and the same sample provided the 5 T cell receptor beta chains below, sequenced in a study of response to subunit inactivated influenza vaccine. TCRdb itself ran the RT-PCR reads through MiXCR, one entry per CDR3 protein. The data hold around 480,000 distinct CDR3 sequences, with approximately 11% observed a single time. Sample: PBMCs from blood, taken more than 35 days after vaccination. The receptors were sampled from a man between 45 and 60 years old who received an inactivated influenza vaccine.

This clonotype was seen a handful of times. The V gene is TRBV7-9, the J gene TRBJ1-2; D possibly corresponds to TRBD1 (6 bases). The germline V gene has CDR1 SEHNR and CDR2 FQNEAQ (reference sequence). This CDR3 comprises 15 residues. Between the trimmed V and J ends, which lost 2 bases and 8 bases, there was a span of 18 bases. CDR3 nucleotides: TGTGCCAGCAGCTTATTTTTGGCAGGGGCTAGAGGCTACACCTTC. It yields the protein CASSLFLAGARGYTF. Using reference TRBV7-9 and TRBJ1-2 for the parts outside the CDR3, the full variable domain is DTGVSQNPRHKITKRGQNVTFRCDPISEHNRLYWYRQTLGQGPEFLTYFQNEAQLEKSRLLSDRFSAERPKGSFSTLEIQRTEQGDSAMYLCASSLFLAGARGYTFGSGTRLTVV.

This clonotype was seen repeatedly, ten times or more. The chain uses TRBV5-5 and TRBJ2-4; TRBD1 matches at 10 bases. The CDR3 totals 18 residues. J was trimmed by 8 bases and V by 1 base; bases with no gene match: 15. Germline CDR1 reads SGHKS; CDR2 reads YYEKEE (reference sequence). In nucleotides, the CDR3 is TGTGCCAGCAGCTTGAAACCCTTATCCAGGGACAGGGGTTACATTCAGTACTTC. It translates to CASSLKPLSRDRGYIQYF.

This clonotype was found a few times. Written as DNA, the CDR3 is TGTGCCAGCAGTTACTCGATGGCAGCCCCGACTAGCACAGATACGCAGTATTTT. Translation gives CASSYSMAAPTSTDTQYF. The V and J genes are TRBV6-5 and TRBJ2-3; D not resolved. Per the germline V gene, CDR1 is MNHEY and CDR2 is SVGAGI. The V end was cut by 0 bases, the J end by 0 bases, with 16 bases between. This CDR3 is 18 amino acids long.

This clonotype was seen more than once but under ten times. This sequence joins TRBV7-2 and TRBJ2-2; 8 bases match TRBD2. The germline CDR1 and CDR2 sequences are SGHTA and FQGNSA. V was clipped by 3 bases and J by 6 bases; unmatched bases: 12. The CDR3 consists of 17 residues. The CDR3 nucleotides read TGTGCCAGCAGCTTTTCCTCAGCGGGGGCTAGGGCCGGGGAGCTGTTTTTT. Amino acid sequence: CASSFSSAGARAGELFF. Full variable domain (remainder filled in from reference TRBV7-2 and TRBJ2-2): GAGVSQSPSNKVTEKGKDVELRCDPISGHTALYWYRQSLGQGLEFLIYFQGNSAPDKSGLPSDRFSAERTGGSVSTLTIQRTQQEDSAVYLCASSFSSAGARAGELFFGEGSRLTVL.

The sample holds a few counts of this clonotype. This chain joins TRBV6-1 and TRBJ2-3; 7 bases map to TRBD1. Trimming took 6 bases from V and 2 from J; bases not matched to a gene: 8. The length of the CDR3 is 15 residues. Germline lookup yields CDR1 MNHNS and CDR2 SASEGT. For the CDR3, the DNA is TGTGCCAGCAGCTCTAAGACAGGGCCCACAGATACGCAGTATTTT. Translation gives CASSSKTGPTDTQYF.